This T cell receptor (beta chain) originates from a study of cytomegalovirus exposure and HLA in healthy donors. For the study at large: A previous analysis identified approximately 120 million unique TCR beta sequences derived from some 170 million T cells. General study points: It was reported in a later analysis that an Asian-associated ancestry cluster showed fewer N-insertions than the roughly 670-donor mean.

A note on this clone: What it binds is unknown.

In the PCR, 60 Vbeta and 13 Jbeta primers were used. Method: immunoSEQ multiplex PCR; TCRdb's copy keeps in-frame clones and lacks some. The sample has approximately 110,000 clones, 77% seen once. The CDR3 runs to 15 residues. Trimming left V 4 bases short and J 6 bases short, with 19 bases between. Germline V gives CDR1 SGHTA, CDR2 FQGNSA. Specimen: PBMCs. The sequence was collected from a human donor in good health. The chain is built from TRBV7-2 and TRBJ2-7, with a possible D match to TRBD2 (5 bases). CDR3: CASSSSAGGGAEQYF. The CDR3 DNA reads as TGTGCCAGCAGCTCCTCAGCAGGAGGTGGAGCCGAGCAGTACTTC.